This T cell receptor beta chain stems from a study of OX40 agonist ivuxolimab in advanced cancers. Study summary: Three patients, one with hepatocellular carcinoma and two with cutaneous melanoma, achieved partial responses.

Sequencing used immunoSEQ multiplex PCR; TCRdb keeps in-frame clones, though not all of them. The table has approximately 70,000 clones, more than 75% seen once. Between the trimmed V and J ends, which lost 5 bases and 7 bases, there was a span of 9 bases. CDR3 length: 12 amino acids. Germline loops: CDR1 MNHNY, CDR2 SVGAGI (reference sequence). Blood sampling took place at baseline, cycle 4 day 1, and cycle 7 day 1. The clonotype comes from an adult with an advanced solid tumor such as melanoma, head and neck, liver or kidney cancer. The chain employs TRBV6-6 and TRBJ1-5, with D unresolved. This material consisted of CD4+ or CD8+ T cells sorted from blood, taken in a trial of the OX40 agonist ivuxolimab. The CDR3: CASSTGQQPQHF. The CDR3 DNA is TGTGCCAGCAGTACCGGGCAGCAGCCCCAGCATTTT.